One TCR beta chain is described in this entry. The sample comes from a study of OX40 agonist ivuxolimab in advanced cancers. There are 14 residues in the CDR3. Trimming removed 5 bases from V and 3 bases from J; junction bases left unmatched: 4. CDR1 SEHNR and CDR2 FQNEAQ come from the germline V gene (reference sequence). Here immunoSEQ multiplex PCR was the method, and the copy in TCRdb shows in-frame clones only, minus some. The table includes over 7,500 clones, nearly 70% detected once. This TCR came from an adult with an advanced solid tumor such as melanoma, head and neck, liver or kidney cancer. The chain has TRBV7-9 and TRBJ2-7, with 10 positions matching TRBD1. The sample was CD4+ or CD8+ T cells sorted from blood, taken in a trial of the OX40 agonist ivuxolimab. CDR3 DNA: TGTGCCAGCAGCCCCGGGACAGGGGACTACGAGCAGTACTTC. Translation: CASSPGTGDYEQYF.